Ten or more counts support the clone carrying this TCR beta chain. Its antigen is unidentified. TCRdb recomputed calls from the 5' RACE reads with MiXCR, one row per CDR3 protein. The sample yields fewer than 700,000 distinct CDR3 sequences, approximately 19% seen once. Germline CDR1 and CDR2: SGHNT and YENEEA. After removal of 1 base from V and 7 bases from J, the junction contained 3 bases not matched to a gene. This CDR3 spans 15 amino acids. The data derive from a study of T-cell memory formation after mild COVID-19. The study's findings and limits: The authors left the SARS-CoV-2 specificity of second-wave clones peaking on day 37 unconfirmed.

The clonotype originates from an adult woman who had mild COVID-19 (a few samples of this study predate the infection). Cell type and time point are not known. Input material: PBMCs or a T cell subset sorted from them (not recorded which). The rearrangement joins TRBV11-3 to TRBJ2-1; 11 bases match TRBD2. CDR3 residues: CASSLVAGGRNEQFF. The DNA for the CDR3 is TGTGCCAGCAGCTTAGTAGCGGGAGGGCGTAATGAGCAGTTCTTC.